One sample yielded the 30 T cell receptor beta chains listed below, sequenced in a study of tumor-infiltrating lymphocytes in primary liver carcinoma (dated by TCRdb to about 2017). These reads were obtained on an Illumina HiSeq 2500. A constant-region primer and ProtoScript II reverse transcriptase were used to reverse-transcribe TCRbeta-specific cDNA from roughly 0.5 ug total RNA. TCRbeta libraries were built with three nested multiplex PCR rounds, a slightly modified ARM-PCR procedure. The first two PCR rounds used multiplex TRBV1-TRBV30 forward primers with a Cbeta reverse primer, each for 10 to 11 cycles. Using fastp trimming at Q25 and MiXCR clonotype assembly, TCRdb reanalyzed the public sequencing data and kept in-frame beta chains. Rows are combined by CDR3 protein, so each entry shows the most common genes and DNA. Across this sample there are about 64,000 distinct CDR3 sequences, with roughly two thirds seen only once. The ten largest clones take up 30% to 40% of the sample.

Total RNA and DNA were co-extracted without cell sorting from around 20-30 mg of bulk tissue using the AllPrep DNA/RNA mini kit. The sample comprised liver tumor tissue from sampling region 4. The label giving this sample's cell subset or site can be read as: tumor region T4, right-lateral pole. These receptors all stem from a man between 35 and 55 years old with primary liver carcinoma and hepatitis B virus infection.

About this clonotype: With a much larger clone just one base away, this may be a read error. The V gene is TRBV30, the J gene TRBJ1-6; unclear D gene. CDR1 GTSNPN and CDR2 SVGIG come from the germline V gene (reference sequence). This CDR3 contains 15 residues. The CDR3 sequence is CAWTSAGIGNSSLHF. CDR3 DNA sequence: TGTGCCTGGACTTCCGCCGGGATCGGGAATTCATCCCTCCACTTT.

The chain uses TRBV29-1 and TRBJ1-2, with D maybe TRBD1 (5 bases). The CDR3 is made up of 14 amino acids. From germline, CDR1 is SQVTM and CDR2 ANQGSEA. Trimming removed 6 bases at V and 7 bases at J, with 21 bases between. This CDR3 reads CSVWDPDQDFGYTF. The CDR3 nucleotides are TGCAGCGTGTGGGACCCGGACCAGGACTTTGGCTACACCTTC.

As to this clonotype: Germline is not matched at one junction end, which may reflect a read error. The V gene is TRBV4-1, the J gene TRBJ2-1; no reliable D call. The length of the CDR3 is 17 residues. CDR1 is MGHRA and CDR2 is YSYEKL in the germline V gene. CDR3: CTSSQPWGEPAYNEQFF. The CDR3 bases are TGCACCAGCAGCCAACCATGGGGTGAGCCGGCATACAATGAGCAGTTCTTC.

To note about this clonotype: The CDR3 end shows no conserved phenylalanine or tryptophan, and so a read error is likely. The chain recombines TRBV11-1 with TRBJ2-5, with D maybe TRBD2 (6 bases). Per the germline V gene, CDR1 is SGHAT and CDR2 is FQDESV (reference sequence). The CDR3 length is 15 residues. CDR3 protein: CANSFETSGRETQYL. The CDR3 DNA sequence: TGTGCCAACAGCTTTGAGACTAGTGGGAGAGAGACTCAGTACTTA.

In the case of this clonotype: Since a much larger clone is just one base distant, this may be a read error. The chain employs TRBV11-2 and TRBJ2-3; D uncertain. V lost 7 bases and J lost 0, with 8 bases in between. The CDR3 covers 13 residues. The germline gives CDR1 SGHAT, CDR2 FQNNGV. The CDR3 bases are TGTGCCAGCAACTTCCATAGCACAGATACGCAGTATTTT. Encoded protein: CASNFHSTDTQYF. The full variable domain, its missing parts supplied by reference TRBV11-2 and TRBJ2-3, is EAGVAQSPRYKIIEKRQSVAFWCNPISGHATLYWYQQILGQGPKLLIQFQNNGVVDDSQLPKDRFSAERLKGVDSTLKIQPAKLEDSAVYLCASNFHSTDTQYFGPGTRLTVL.

The chain has TRBV28 and TRBJ1-5; D might be TRBD1 (5 bases). This CDR3 comprises 14 residues. CDR1 is MDHEN and CDR2 is SYDVKM in the germline V gene. The DNA of the CDR3 is TGTGTCACTGACAGCGGGAGTTCTGGTCAGCCCCAGCATTTT. Its protein is CVTDSGSSGQPQHF.

This clonotype appeared many times. V gene TRBV29-1 combines with J gene TRBJ1-1; D gene ambiguous. The CDR3 loop spans 10 amino acids. Germline CDR1 reads SQVTM; CDR2 reads ANQGSEA. V lost 8 bases to trimming and J lost 6 bases, with 10 bases between them. The CDR3 sequence: CSCLESEAFF. The CDR3, as DNA: TGCAGCTGCTTAGAGTCTGAAGCTTTCTTT.

As for this clonotype: Given the absence of the conserved phenylalanine or tryptophan at the CDR3 end, a read error is likely. The chain employs TRBV10-1 and TRBJ2-2; the D gene could be TRBD1 or TRBD2 (5 bases each). The length of the CDR3 is 15 residues. The germline V and J ends were trimmed by 6 bases and 6 bases, with 17 bases remaining between them. The V gene's germline CDR1 is WNHNN and CDR2 SYGVQD (reference sequence). The CDR3 spells CASREDARGAGELFS. CDR3 DNA sequence: TGCGCCAGCAGGGAGGACGCGAGAGGGGCCGGGGAGCTGTTTTCT.

This clonotype was seen a single time. V gene TRBV5-5 combines with J gene TRBJ2-2, with D possibly TRBD2 on 6 matching bases. Germline CDR1 is SGHKS and CDR2 is YYEKEE (reference sequence). The CDR3 sequence is 14 residues long. V lost 0 bases to trimming and J lost 7 bases, with 10 bases between them. CDR3 nucleotide sequence: TGTGCCAGCAGCTTGGAAGCGGGTGTCGGGGAGCTGTTTTTT. Its protein is CASSLEAGVGELFF.

The V and J genes are TRBV4-2 and TRBJ2-7, with D perhaps being TRBD1 or TRBD2 (6 bases each). CDR1 is LGHNA, CDR2 YNFKEQ, per germline. V was shortened by 4 bases and J by 6 bases, with 16 bases between the two germline ends. This CDR3 spans 14 amino acids. In nucleotides, the CDR3 is TGTGCCAGCAGCCGAGATAAGGGGGGAGGCGAGCAGTACTTC. Protein product: CASSRDKGGGEQYF.

On this clonotype itself: Given the absence of the conserved phenylalanine or tryptophan at the CDR3 end, a read error is likely. It is unclear where the CDR3 begins or ends on the DNA, so no DNA is shown, and the CDR3 is as TCRdb lists it. The chain is built from TRBV11-2 and TRBJ2-5; the listed D gene, TRBD2, was not tested against the DNA. Germline V gene data show CDR1 as SGHAT and CDR2 as FQNNGV. With termini counted, the CDR3 has 16 amino acids. This CDR3 reads CAGRSRDSAHQETHYL.

The gene calls are TRBV29-1 and TRBJ2-2, with 12 bases matching TRBD2. The CDR3 is made up of 17 amino acids. V was clipped by 5 bases and J by 3 bases; unmatched bases: 10. Germline V gives CDR1 SQVTM, CDR2 ANQGSEA. For the CDR3, the DNA is TGCAGCGTTCTAGCGGGAGGGCCCGCTGCGTACACCGGGGAGCTGTTTTTT. This gives the protein CSVLAGGPAAYTGELFF.

On this clonotype: A read error may account for a junction end that differs from germline. V usage is TRBV7-3 and J usage is TRBJ2-1; the match to TRBD2 covers 10 bases. The CDR3 is 15 amino acids. Germline CDR1 reads SGHTA; CDR2 reads FQGTGA. CDR3 sequence reads: CASSQLAGAYKEQFF. Written as DNA, the CDR3 is TGTGCCAGCAGTCAGCTAGCGGGGGCATACAAAGAGCAGTTCTTC.

About this clonotype itself: Being one base from a much bigger clone, this may be a read error. The chain links TRBV29-1 to TRBJ2-3; maybe TRBD2 (6 bases). CDR3 length: 14 residues. Looked up from germline, CDR1 is SQVTM and CDR2 is ANQGSEA. The CDR3 region is CSVEGLSGADTQYF. CDR3 coding DNA: TGTAGCGTTGAAGGGTTATCGGGAGCAGATACGCAGTATTTT.

Worth noting for this clonotype: It is likely a read error, because the conserved phenylalanine at the end of the CDR3 is missing. The chain employs TRBV6-6 and TRBJ2-7; 8 bases align to TRBD1. The CDR3 has 17 residues. The germline gives CDR1 MNHNY, CDR2 SVGAGI (reference sequence). The CDR3 sequence is CASSPPTGARSSYEQYL. In DNA form, the CDR3 reads TGTGCCAGCAGTCCGCCGACAGGGGCCCGGAGCTCCTATGAGCAGTACTTA.

This clonotype was counted once. A read error may produce the germline difference seen at one junction end. This chain uses TRBV12-3 or TRBV12-4 with TRBJ2-3; 7 nucleotides match TRBD1. This CDR3 contains 17 residues. CDR3 loop: CVSSYRRDSLVTDTQSF. As DNA, the CDR3 is TGTGTCAGCAGTTATCGCCGGGACAGTTTAGTTACAGATACGCAGTCTTTT.

V is TRBV11-2 and J is TRBJ2-5; D not certain. This CDR3 is 16 amino acids long. Germline CDR1 SGHAT, CDR2 FQNNGV. V gave up 5 bases and J gave up 3 bases, with 19 bases separating them. The CDR3 sequence: CASSHTPGLGKETQYF. CDR3 nucleotide sequence: TGTGCCAGCAGCCACACTCCTGGCCTGGGGAAAGAGACCCAGTACTTC.

The chain has TRBV12-3 or TRBV12-4 and TRBJ2-3, with D uncertain. V was trimmed by 4 bases and J by 11 bases, leaving 13 bases between them. The CDR3 totals 12 residues. CDR3 nucleotides: TGTGCCAGCAGTTCCCTTAACAATAAGCAGTATTTT. Protein sequence: CASSSLNNKQYF.

This clonotype showed up many times. The gene calls are TRBV6-5 and TRBJ2-5; D is perhaps TRBD1 (6 bases). The V end was cut by 5 bases, the J end by 4 bases, with 8 bases between. This CDR3 contains 12 residues. From germline, CDR1 is MNHEY and CDR2 SVGAGI. CDR3 in DNA: TGTGCCAGCAGTAGAGGGGGAGAGACCCAGTACTTC. Amino acid sequence: CASSRGGETQYF.

On this clonotype itself: The junction departs from germline at one end; a sequencing error may be responsible. The CDR3 bases are TGTGCCAGCTCGCTACCGCACCTCTCCTACGAGAAGTACTTC. Amino acids: CASSLPHLSYEKYF. The chain has TRBV18 and TRBJ2-7; D not resolved. The CDR3 spans 14 residues. Germline V gene sequence: CDR1 KGHSH, CDR2 LQKENI.

The chain employs TRBV6-5 and TRBJ2-7; perhaps TRBD1 as D (5 bases). Looked up from germline, CDR1 is MNHEY and CDR2 is SVGAGI. This CDR3 spans 16 amino acids. The ends were cut back, 9 bases at V and 1 base at J, with 22 bases in the middle. CDR3 in amino acids: CASRNRASGFSYEQYF. CDR3 nucleotides: TGTGCCAGTAGGAATAGGGCTTCAGGGTTTTCCTACGAGCAGTACTTC.

This clonotype has a single count. This may come from a read error, since a much larger clone is one base off. The chain joins TRBV7-9 to TRBJ2-1, with 10 positions matching TRBD2. The CDR3 length is 14 residues. Germline loops: CDR1 SEHNR, CDR2 FQNEAQ (reference sequence). CDR3 residues: CASSGTSVGNELFF. In DNA form, the CDR3 reads TGTGCCAGCAGCGGGACTAGCGTAGGCAATGAGCTGTTCTTC. The whole variable domain, filled in from reference TRBV7-9 and TRBJ2-1, reads DTGVSQNPRHKITKRGQNVTFRCDPISEHNRLYWYRQTLGQGPEFLTYFQNEAQLEKSRLLSDRFSAERPKGSFSTLEIQRTEQGDSAMYLCASSGTSVGNELFFGPGTRLTVL.

With respect to this clonotype: A read error is possible here, since a much larger clone lies one base away. The rearrangement links TRBV29-1 to TRBJ1-2; perhaps TRBD1 as D (5 bases). CDR1 is SQVTM and CDR2 is ANQGSEA in the germline V gene. The length of the CDR3 is 15 residues. V lost 4 bases and J lost 4, with 19 bases in between. The DNA of the CDR3 is TGCAGCGTTGGGCAGCGCTGGGGCATGGGCTATGGCTACACCTTC. The encoded protein is CSVGQRWGMGYGYTF.

This clonotype has a count of ten or more. The chain links TRBV10-2 to TRBJ1-2; weak D call: TRBD1 (5 bases). The CDR3 has 21 amino acids. Trimming left V 2 bases short and J 5 bases short, with 33 bases between. In germline, CDR1 is WSHSY, CDR2 SAAADI. In DNA form, the CDR3 reads TGCGCCAGCAGTGAGGGCTTAGTGTCGGGGGGTAGCCGAAGATTGGGTTATGGCTACACCTTC. Its translation: CASSEGLVSGGSRRLGYGYTF.

For this clonotype: The CDR3 carries no conserved terminal phenylalanine or tryptophan, so it likely arises from a read error. V gene TRBV11-1 combines with J gene TRBJ2-3; D may correspond to TRBD1 or TRBD2 (5 bases each). The germline CDR1 and CDR2 sequences are SGHAT and FQDESV (reference sequence). This CDR3 comprises 19 residues. CDR3 sequence: CASSSGGSSVEARTDMQYS. CDR3 nucleotide sequence: TGTGCCAGCAGCTCTGGGGGAAGCTCTGTTGAAGCCCGCACAGATATGCAGTATTCT.

Notes on this clonotype: In this CDR3 the conserved last residue, phenylalanine or tryptophan, is missing, so a read error is likely. V is TRBV29-1 and J is TRBJ2-2; possibly TRBD1 for D (5 bases). Germline V gene sequence: CDR1 SQVTM, CDR2 ANQGSEA. The CDR3 is 14 residues long. V was shortened by 6 bases and J by 7 bases, with 18 bases between the two germline ends. The CDR3 DNA reads as TGCAGCGTCTATGAGACAGTGGGTCGCGGGGAGCTGTTTATT. This translates into CSVYETVGRGELFI.

V usage is TRBV6-6 and J usage is TRBJ2-1; perhaps TRBD2 as D (6 bases). Trimming shortened V by 5 bases and J by 12 bases, and 17 bases separated the two germline ends. The germline V gene has CDR1 MNHNY and CDR2 SVGAGI (reference sequence). The CDR3 spans 13 residues. The CDR3 loop is CASSRDSYKVQFF. The CDR3 DNA follows: TGTGCCAGCAGTCGGGACTCCTACAAAGTGCAGTTCTTC.

Ten or more counts support this clonotype. The chain recombines TRBV5-1 with TRBJ2-3; D gene ambiguous. V was clipped by 5 bases and J by 2 bases, with 12 bases between them. From germline, CDR1 is SGHRS and CDR2 YFSETQ. This CDR3 contains 14 residues. This CDR3 is CASRRAGLTDTQYF. The DNA for the CDR3 is TGCGCCAGCAGACGGGCCGGTCTCACAGATACGCAGTATTTT.

Turning to this clonotype: An end of the junction differs from the germline gene, which may be a read error. The chain recombines TRBV29-1 with TRBJ2-7, with a tentative D call TRBD2 (6 bases). The CDR3 is 12 residues long. Germline-derived CDR1 and CDR2 are SQVTM and ANQGSEA. The CDR3 spells CGVRRASEEQYF. Written as DNA, the CDR3 is TGCGGCGTCAGGAGGGCCTCGGAGGAGCAGTACTTC.

This clonotype has ten or more counts. The V gene is TRBV30, the J gene TRBJ2-1, with D unclear. This CDR3 spans 11 amino acids. V lost 7 bases and J lost 4, with 8 bases in between. Germline V CDR1 and CDR2: GTSNPN, SVGIG (reference sequence). CDR3 nucleotides: TGTGCCTTAAAGTGGTACAATGAGCAGTTCTTC. This sequence encodes CALKWYNEQFF.